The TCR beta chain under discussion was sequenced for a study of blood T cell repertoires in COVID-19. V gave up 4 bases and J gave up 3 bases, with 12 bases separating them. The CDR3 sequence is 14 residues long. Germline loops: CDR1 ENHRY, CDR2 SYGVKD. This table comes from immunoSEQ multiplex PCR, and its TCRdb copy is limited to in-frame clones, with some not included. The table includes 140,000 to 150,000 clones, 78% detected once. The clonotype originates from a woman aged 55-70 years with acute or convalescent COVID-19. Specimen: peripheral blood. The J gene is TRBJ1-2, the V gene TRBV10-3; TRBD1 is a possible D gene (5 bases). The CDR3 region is CAISGSRDDYGYTF. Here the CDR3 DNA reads TGTGCCATCAGTGGCTCCAGGGATGACTATGGCTACACCTTC.